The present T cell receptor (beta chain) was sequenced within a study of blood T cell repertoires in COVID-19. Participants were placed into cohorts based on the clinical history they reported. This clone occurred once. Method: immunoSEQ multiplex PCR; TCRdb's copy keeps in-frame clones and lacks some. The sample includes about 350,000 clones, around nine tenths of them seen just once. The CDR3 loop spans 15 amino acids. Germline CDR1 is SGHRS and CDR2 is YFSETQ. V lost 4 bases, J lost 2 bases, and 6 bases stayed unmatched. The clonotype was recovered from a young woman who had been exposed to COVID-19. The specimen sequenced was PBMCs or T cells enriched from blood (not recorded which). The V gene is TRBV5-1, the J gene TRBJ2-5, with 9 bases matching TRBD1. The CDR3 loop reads CASSADRGFQETQYF. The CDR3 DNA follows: TGCGCCAGCAGCGCCGACAGGGGGTTTCAAGAGACCCAGTACTTC.